The clone carrying this T cell receptor beta chain has a count of ten or more. What it binds is not known. The data are from a study of naive and memory T cell subsets. Overall study findings and caveats: Expression changes during T cell differentiation may affect RNA-based TCR counts. From naive to CM, EM and EMRA, diversity decreased and Gini increased.

Four subsets defined by CD45RA and CD27 were sorted after CD3, CD4, CD8 and live/dead staining. The beta constant-region primer was an equimolar mix of two oligonucleotides covering TRBC1 and TRBC2. Ligated cDNA was amplified by four rounds of PCR with nested alpha and beta constant-region primers and SP2. From the UMI-ligation and nested PCR reads, TCRdb called clonotypes with MiXCR, one entry per CDR3 protein. This table has tens of thousands of distinct CDR3 sequences, roughly 14% appearing once. This CDR3 spans 19 amino acids. Germline V CDR1 and CDR2: SGHTA, FQGNSA. V shed 5 bases, J shed 3 bases, and the junction held 15 bases outside the gene matches.

Source material: central memory CD4+ T cells from blood. The J gene is TRBJ2-3, the V gene TRBV7-2; 12 nucleotides agree with TRBD2. The sequence came from a human donor in good health. This CDR3 is CASSRQPPLAGGMTDTQYF. CDR3 nucleotide sequence: TGTGCCAGCAGCCGACAGCCCCCACTAGCGGGAGGAATGACAGATACGCAGTATTTT.